The rows below give T cell receptor beta chains drawn from one sample of a study of technical replicates of blood from a few donors. Assay used: immunoSEQ multiplex PCR; TCRdb lists only in-frame clones, some missing. Of under 95,000 clones detected, around 92% appear once; the ten largest clones hold roughly 0.41%. Sequenced material: T cells isolated from PBMCs. These receptors were taken from a human donor in good health. CDR3s include the opening cysteine and the closing phenylalanine or tryptophan. The D gene is left open where the match is weak. Size is stated for part of the rows, as once, few or many counts, or as a class when the clone is expanded.

>TRBJ1-2|TRBV5-1|TRBD1|few
TGCGCCAGCAGCTTGGGAGGGGCAGGGGGCCAGGACTATGGCTACACCTTC
CASSLGGAGGQDYGYTF
>TRBJ2-7|TRBV28|NA|NA
TGTGCCAGCCCGCCCAACCTAGTTTGGGAGGAAACCTACGAGCAGTACTTC
CASPPNLVWEETYEQYF
>TRBJ2-1|TRBV27|NA|NA
TGTGCCAGCAGTTTGAAAGGGGGCTCCTACAATGAGCAGTTCTTC
CASSLKGGSYNEQFF
>TRBJ2-1|TRBV11-2|NA|NA
TGTGCCAGCAGCCCCTACACTAGATTTCCCTACAATGAGCAGTTCTTC
CASSPYTRFPYNEQFF
>TRBJ2-2|TRBV6-1|TRBD2|NA
TGTGCCAGCAGTGAAGCGGTCGCTAGCGGGCCGAACACCGGGGAGCTGTTTTTT
CASSEAVASGPNTGELFF
>TRBJ1-4|TRBV10-2|NA|NA
TGCGCCAGCAGTGTCCAGGCTAATGAAAAACTGTTTTTT
CASSVQANEKLFF
>TRBJ1-2|TRBV27|NA|NA
TGTGCCAGCAGTCCCATCGACAGCGATCTGATCTATGGCTACACCTTC
CASSPIDSDLIYGYTF
>TRBJ2-3|TRBV27|TRBD2|NA
TGTGCCAGCAGTTCTCTAGCGGGAGACACAGATACGCAGTATTTT
CASSSLAGDTDTQYF
>TRBJ2-7|TRBV4-2|TRBD2|NA
TGTGCCAGCAGCCAAGATAAAGCGGGGTACCCCGAGCAGTACTTC
CASSQDKAGYPEQYF
>TRBJ2-3|TRBV19|NA|NA
TGTGCCAGTGGGGCGGGCACAGATACGCAGTATTTT
CASGAGTDTQYF
>TRBJ2-7|TRBV7-9|NA|NA
TGTGCCAGCAGCTTGCAGGGAGGCTTCTACGAGCAGTACTTC
CASSLQGGFYEQYF
>TRBJ2-7|TRBV9|NA|NA
TGTGCCAGCAGCCCACCGACAGGTAGGATCTACGAGCAGTACTTC
CASSPPTGRIYEQYF
>TRBJ2-7|TRBV28|TRBD1|once
TGTGCCAGCAGTTTCGGGACAGGGGTCTACGAGCAGTACTTC
CASSFGTGVYEQYF
>TRBJ2-7|TRBV4-3|NA|NA
TGCGCCAGCAGCCGACAACAGGGGGGGTCCTACGAGCAGTACTTC
CASSRQQGGSYEQYF
>TRBJ1-5|TRBV18|TRBD1|NA
TGTGCCAGCTCATGGGGACAGGGGGGCAATCAGCCCCAGCATTTT
CASSWGQGGNQPQHF
>TRBJ2-1|TRBV9|TRBD2|NA
TGTGCCAGCAGCCCACGCGCGGGACTAGCGGGTGACAATGAGCAGTTCTTC
CASSPRAGLAGDNEQFF
>TRBJ2-1|TRBV6-5|NA|NA
TGTGCCAGCAGTGACTTCCGCGCGGATGAGCAGTTCTTC
CASSDFRADEQFF
>TRBJ2-7|TRBV6-6|NA|NA
TGTGCCAGCAGTCCAAATAGCGTTCTGGGCGTAGAGCAGTACTTC
CASSPNSVLGVEQYF
>TRBJ2-3|TRBV7-2|NA|NA
TGTGCCAGCAGCTTAGCCGGTCGGGGTAACACAGATACGCAGTATTTT
CASSLAGRGNTDTQYF
>TRBJ1-2|TRBV4-1|TRBD1|NA
TGCGCCAGCAGCCAGTCGGACAGGGCCTACTATGGCTACACCTTC
CASSQSDRAYYGYTF
>TRBJ2-7|TRBV4-1|NA|NA
TGCGCCAGCAGCCAAAAATCTATCCCAGGGAAAGTCCACGAGCAGTACTTC
CASSQKSIPGKVHEQYF
>TRBJ2-1|TRBV7-9|NA|once
TGTGCCACCTCAGGGCTCACCTACAATGAGCAGTTCTTC
CATSGLTYNEQFF
>TRBJ1-2|TRBV6-1|NA|NA
TGTGCCAGCAGTGAAGGGTCAGGATCTAACTATGGCTACACCTTC
CASSEGSGSNYGYTF
>TRBJ2-1|TRBV13|TRBD2|NA
TGTGCCAGCAGCTCTAGCGGCTCCTCCTACAATGAGCAGTTCTTC
CASSSSGSSYNEQFF
>TRBJ1-1|TRBV19|NA|NA
TGTGCCAGTACCCCTCCTGGGGGGGTAGGGTCGGCTTTCTTT
CASTPPGGVGSAFF
>TRBJ2-7|TRBV6-1|TRBD1|NA
TGTGCCAGCAGTCGGGACAGGGACTACGAGCAGTACTTC
CASSRDRDYEQYF
>TRBJ2-5|TRBV7-6|TRBD2|NA
TGTGCCAGCAGCGCCGGTTTGACCGGGGGGTACCAAGAGACCCAGTACTTC
CASSAGLTGGYQETQYF
>TRBJ2-2|TRBV27|TRBD1|NA
TGTGCCAGCCGCATCTCGGGGACAGGGGGCACCGGGGAGCTGTTTTTT
CASRISGTGGTGELFF
>TRBJ2-7|TRBV2|NA|NA
TGTGCCAGCAGGGTTGGGAAGATCACAGGGCCGGACGAGCAGTACTTC
CASRVGKITGPDEQYF
>TRBJ1-2|TRBV13|TRBD1|NA
TGTGCCAGCAGCTTCCGGGACAGGGGGCCCTATGGCTACACCTTC
CASSFRDRGPYGYTF
>TRBJ2-1|TRBV27|TRBD1|NA
TGTGCCAGCAGTTGGTATGCAGGGGGCTATGAGCAGTTCTTC
CASSWYAGGYEQFF